This is a list of T cell receptor beta chains from one sample in a study of memory CD4+ T cells and cytomegalovirus serostatus. Measured with immunoSEQ multiplex PCR; TCRdb has only the in-frame clones, and not every one. The sample gives about 42,000 clones, about three quarters of which show up once; around 0.5% is in the top ten. Sequencing was done on a sample of memory CD4+ T cells from blood. The source is an adult in good health and CMV-seronegative. The CDR3 runs from the conserved cysteine through the conserved F or W. Fields, in order: CDR3 DNA, CDR3 protein, clone size, J gene, V gene, D gene. The D gene is left open where the match is weak. Some rows have no size entry. The others give once, few or many, or a class for an expanded clone.

CDR3 DNA: TGTGCCAGCATGAGTGACAGGTCCGATGAGCAGTTCTTC
CDR3 protein: CASMSDRSDEQFF
clone size: NA
J gene: TRBJ2-1
V gene: TRBV19
D gene: NA

CDR3 DNA: TGTGCCAGCAGTTCCTACAGGGGCCTAGCCAAAAACATTCAGTACTTC
CDR3 protein: CASSSYRGLAKNIQYF
clone size: NA
J gene: TRBJ2-4
V gene: TRBV6-5
D gene: TRBD1

CDR3 DNA: TGCGCCAGCAGAACCGGACTATACCAAGAGACCCAGTACTTC
CDR3 protein: CASRTGLYQETQYF
clone size: NA
J gene: TRBJ2-5
V gene: TRBV5-1
D gene: NA

CDR3 DNA: TGCAGCGCACTGGGGGGGTTGGGGATCACTGAAGCTTTCTTT
CDR3 protein: CSALGGLGITEAFF
clone size: NA
J gene: TRBJ1-1
V gene: TRBV29-1
D gene: NA

CDR3 DNA: TGCAGTGCCTGGAGGGGCTCTGAAGCTTTCTTT
CDR3 protein: CSAWRGSEAFF
clone size: NA
J gene: TRBJ1-1
V gene: TRBV29-1
D gene: NA

CDR3 DNA: TGTGCCAGCAGTTTTCAGAGCTCTGGGGCCAACGTCCTGACTTTC
CDR3 protein: CASSFQSSGANVLTF
clone size: NA
J gene: TRBJ2-6
V gene: TRBV27
D gene: NA

CDR3 DNA: TGTGCTAGTGGACCCCTCGGGGGCTACGGGGAGCTGTTTTTT
CDR3 protein: CASGPLGGYGELFF
clone size: NA
J gene: TRBJ2-2
V gene: TRBV12-5
D gene: NA

CDR3 DNA: TGTGCCACCGAGGACAGATTGAACACCGGGGAGCTGTTTTTT
CDR3 protein: CATEDRLNTGELFF
clone size: NA
J gene: TRBJ2-2
V gene: TRBV19
D gene: NA

CDR3 DNA: TGTGCCAGCAGCCCGACCCGACTGGCAACTGGGGCCAACGTCCTGACTTTC
CDR3 protein: CASSPTRLATGANVLTF
clone size: once
J gene: TRBJ2-6
V gene: TRBV7-9
D gene: NA

CDR3 DNA: TGTGCCAGCAGCCGGGGACAGAACTCTGGAAACACCATATATTTT
CDR3 protein: CASSRGQNSGNTIYF
clone size: NA
J gene: TRBJ1-3
V gene: TRBV5-8
D gene: TRBD1

CDR3 DNA: TGTGCCAGCAGAAAGGGGGGGATGGATAATTCACCCCTCCACTTT
CDR3 protein: CASRKGGMDNSPLHF
clone size: few
J gene: TRBJ1-6
V gene: TRBV28
D gene: NA

CDR3 DNA: TGTGCCAGCAGCGCGGACAGTCGATGGGGCTACACCTTC
CDR3 protein: CASSADSRWGYTF
clone size: once
J gene: TRBJ1-2
V gene: TRBV7-2
D gene: NA

CDR3 DNA: TGTGCCAGCAGCCCCTTAGGGGGGGCGGGGAACTATGGCTACACCTTC
CDR3 protein: CASSPLGGAGNYGYTF
clone size: NA
J gene: TRBJ1-2
V gene: TRBV14
D gene: NA

CDR3 DNA: TGCAGCGGGGACCGGGGGGGCACAGATACGCAGTATTTT
CDR3 protein: CSGDRGGTDTQYF
clone size: NA
J gene: TRBJ2-3
V gene: TRBV29-1
D gene: TRBD2

CDR3 DNA: TGTGCCAGCAGCTTAGTTGGCCGTTCCTACGAGCAGTACTTC
CDR3 protein: CASSLVGRSYEQYF
clone size: few
J gene: TRBJ2-7
V gene: TRBV7-2
D gene: NA

CDR3 DNA: TGTGCCATCAGTGAGTCAGACCTGGGTGCTTTCTTT
CDR3 protein: CAISESDLGAFF
clone size: NA
J gene: TRBJ1-1
V gene: TRBV10-3
D gene: NA

CDR3 DNA: TGTGCCAGCAGCCTGCGTGGTCAGCCCCAGCATTTT
CDR3 protein: CASSLRGQPQHF
clone size: few
J gene: TRBJ1-5
V gene: TRBV5-8
D gene: NA

CDR3 DNA: TGTGCCAGTAGATCGACAGGGTACACCGGGGAGCTGTTTTTT
CDR3 protein: CASRSTGYTGELFF
clone size: NA
J gene: TRBJ2-2
V gene: TRBV19
D gene: TRBD1

CDR3 DNA: TGTGCCAGCAGTGAATATCCCCGGGGACAGGGGGCCGAGACCCAGTACTTC
CDR3 protein: CASSEYPRGQGAETQYF
clone size: NA
J gene: TRBJ2-5
V gene: TRBV25-1
D gene: TRBD1

CDR3 DNA: TGTGCGAGAATCGGGGGGGCCCTTTACAATGAGCAGTTCTTC
CDR3 protein: CARIGGALYNEQFF
clone size: NA
J gene: TRBJ2-1
V gene: TRBV30
D gene: TRBD2

CDR3 DNA: TGTGCCAGTAGTATGAAGAAAGGAGGGTTGGAGCCCCAGCATTTT
CDR3 protein: CASSMKKGGLEPQHF
clone size: NA
J gene: TRBJ1-5
V gene: TRBV19
D gene: NA

CDR3 DNA: TGCGCCAGCAGCTTGGAGTTTGGGCTAAACACTGAAGCTTTCTTT
CDR3 protein: CASSLEFGLNTEAFF
clone size: few
J gene: TRBJ1-1
V gene: TRBV5-1
D gene: NA

CDR3 DNA: TGTGCCAGTAGTATTCTGGGGGCCTACAATCAGCCCCAGCATTTT
CDR3 protein: CASSILGAYNQPQHF
clone size: NA
J gene: TRBJ1-5
V gene: TRBV19
D gene: NA

CDR3 DNA: TGTGCCAGCAGCCCTTTATCAGGGCACCTCCACTTT
CDR3 protein: CASSPLSGHLHF
clone size: NA
J gene: TRBJ1-6
V gene: TRBV5-1
D gene: NA

CDR3 DNA: TGTGCCAGCTCTTATCCACAGGGGAGGGAAAAACTGTTTTTT
CDR3 protein: CASSYPQGREKLFF
clone size: NA
J gene: TRBJ1-4
V gene: TRBV28
D gene: TRBD1

CDR3 DNA: TGTGCCAGCAGCTTACAGGGTGGGGACAATGAGCAGTTCTTC
CDR3 protein: CASSLQGGDNEQFF
clone size: NA
J gene: TRBJ2-1
V gene: TRBV7-2
D gene: NA

CDR3 DNA: TGTGCCAGTAGTAGGGGGCCCTGGAACACTGAAGCTTTCTTT
CDR3 protein: CASSRGPWNTEAFF
clone size: NA
J gene: TRBJ1-1
V gene: TRBV19
D gene: NA

CDR3 DNA: TGTGCCAGCAGCTATAGGGGGAATGAGCAGTTCTTC
CDR3 protein: CASSYRGNEQFF
clone size: NA
J gene: TRBJ2-1
V gene: TRBV11-3
D gene: NA

CDR3 DNA: TGTGCCAGCAGCTTAGACCCCCCAGATACGCAGTATTTT
CDR3 protein: CASSLDPPDTQYF
clone size: NA
J gene: TRBJ2-3
V gene: TRBV7-2
D gene: NA

CDR3 DNA: TGTGCCAGCAGTTACTGGGTAGGCACTGAAGCTTTCTTT
CDR3 protein: CASSYWVGTEAFF
clone size: NA
J gene: TRBJ1-1
V gene: TRBV6-6
D gene: NA

CDR3 DNA: TGTGCCAGCAGTGACTCGCTCCGGGACAGGGTGGGTGAGCAGTTCTTC
CDR3 protein: CASSDSLRDRVGEQFF
clone size: NA
J gene: TRBJ2-1
V gene: TRBV6-4
D gene: TRBD1

CDR3 DNA: TGTGCCAGCACAGGTGGTGTAAGGACTGAAGCTTTCTTT
CDR3 protein: CASTGGVRTEAFF
clone size: NA
J gene: TRBJ1-1
V gene: TRBV2
D gene: NA

CDR3 DNA: TGTGCCAGCAGCTTAGGGGACAGGGGCAATTCACCCCTCCACTTT
CDR3 protein: CASSLGDRGNSPLHF
clone size: NA
J gene: TRBJ1-6
V gene: TRBV7-2
D gene: TRBD1

CDR3 DNA: TGTGCCATCAGTGAGACCGGAGCGGGGGGCCGGAATACGCAGTATTTT
CDR3 protein: CAISETGAGGRNTQYF
clone size: NA
J gene: TRBJ2-3
V gene: TRBV10-3
D gene: TRBD2

CDR3 DNA: TGTGCCAGCAGCGTCAGACAGGGTTACAATGAAAAACTGTTTTTT
CDR3 protein: CASSVRQGYNEKLFF
clone size: NA
J gene: TRBJ1-4
V gene: TRBV11-2
D gene: TRBD1

CDR3 DNA: TGCGCCAGCAGCTTGCCGGAGGATAATTCACCCCTCCACTTT
CDR3 protein: CASSLPEDNSPLHF
clone size: few
J gene: TRBJ1-6
V gene: TRBV5-1
D gene: NA

CDR3 DNA: TGTGCCAGCAGCACCCAGTTTGGCCTGAACACTGAAGCTTTCTTT
CDR3 protein: CASSTQFGLNTEAFF
clone size: NA
J gene: TRBJ1-1
V gene: TRBV5-5
D gene: NA

CDR3 DNA: TGTGCCAGCAGTGTTCCCGGGACAGGGGGCGTGCAGCCCCAGCATTTT
CDR3 protein: CASSVPGTGGVQPQHF
clone size: NA
J gene: TRBJ1-5
V gene: TRBV6-1
D gene: TRBD1

CDR3 DNA: TGTGCCAGCAGCGTCGGCAGGGGGTGGTGGAATGAGCAGTTCTTC
CDR3 protein: CASSVGRGWWNEQFF
clone size: NA
J gene: TRBJ2-1
V gene: TRBV9
D gene: TRBD1